The entry that follows covers one TCR beta chain sequence. Its antigen remains unidentified. The length of the CDR3 is 21 residues. Germline CDR1 SGDLS, CDR2 YYNGEE. The junction had 21 bases not matched to a gene; V was cut back by 3 bases and J by 4 bases. The record originates from a study of shared clonotypes between healthy human individuals. Study-level findings and limits: Between four donors, naive CD4 clonotypes were shared at a level of about 5%.

Only in-frame clones appear in the TCRdb table, and some are missing; sequencing was by immunoSEQ multiplex PCR. The sample gives over a million clones, approximately 98% of which show up once; roughly 0.42% is in the top ten. This chain links TRBV9 with TRBJ2-2; TRBD2 aligns across 10 bases. The sequencing sample was made of naive CD4+ T cells sorted from blood. The subset here: CD45RA+ positively selected. The TCR originated in a man aged 25 to 40 in good health. The CDR3 DNA reads TGTGCCAGCAGCGAAGAGGGGTCGTTCTCATCCAGCGGGAGGGGCACCGGGGAGCTGTTTTTT. Its translation: CASSEEGSFSSSGRGTGELFF.